Following are 26 T cell receptor beta chains from one sample sequenced in a study of STAT5B mutations in CD4+ large granular lymphocyte leukemia. Here immunoSEQ multiplex PCR was the method, and the copy in TCRdb shows in-frame clones only, minus some. The table includes just over 25,000 clones, about four fifths detected once. The sample consisted of CD4+ T cells from blood buffy coats. Source of these receptors: a human donor in good health.

The rearrangement links TRBV6-5 to TRBJ1-2; D unresolved. Germline V gene lookup returns CDR1 MNHEY and CDR2 SVGAGI. The CDR3 covers 16 residues. V lost 0 bases, J lost 7 bases, and 18 bases lay in between. CDR3 loop: CASSYSQAPRIGGYTF. The CDR3, as DNA: TGTGCCAGCAGTTACTCGCAGGCCCCCAGGATAGGTGGCTACACCTTC.

The gene calls are TRBV2 and TRBJ1-1, with no clear D. Germline lookup yields CDR1 SNHLY and CDR2 FYNNEI. The CDR3 is 15 amino acids. V was trimmed by 3 bases and J by 2 bases, leaving 13 bases between them. In DNA, the CDR3 is TGTGCCAGCAGTGAGTTGGTAGCTTTCAACACTGAAGCTTTCTTT. Translating it yields CASSELVAFNTEAFF.

The genes are TRBV5-1 and TRBJ2-5; 12 nucleotides agree with TRBD1. Near its end, the DNA agrees better with TRBJ2-7, so the J call may be wrong. The CDR3 is made up of 15 amino acids. Germline assignment: CDR1 SGHRS and CDR2 YFSETQ. The CDR3 region is CASSLGTGGFNEQYF. The CDR3 region has the DNA TGCGCCAGCAGCTTAGGGACAGGGGGCTTTAACGAGCAGTACTTC.

J is TRBJ2-2 and V is TRBV2; 10 bases match TRBD1. The CDR3 covers 16 residues. After removal of 5 bases from V and 7 bases from J, the junction contained 10 bases not matched to a gene. The germline gives CDR1 SNHLY, CDR2 FYNNEI. CDR3 amino acids: CASSLTGTGVDGELFF. Here the CDR3 DNA reads TGTGCCAGCAGTCTTACCGGGACAGGGGTGGACGGGGAGCTGTTTTTT. The variable domain in full, completed from reference TRBV2 and TRBJ2-2, reads EPEVTQTPSHQVTQMGQEVILRCVPISNHLYFYWYRQILGQKVEFLVSFYNNEISEKSEIFDDQFSVERPDGSNFTLKIRSTKLEDSAMYFCASSLTGTGVDGELFFGEGSRLTVL.

The rearrangement joins TRBV10-3 to TRBJ2-6; D gene uncertain. The CDR3 sequence is 18 residues long. The V gene's germline CDR1 is ENHRY and CDR2 SYGVKD. V was clipped by 3 bases and J by 1 base, with 16 bases between them. For the CDR3, the DNA is TGTGCCATCAGTGAAGCCGGCCCCGGTGGGTCTGGGGCCAACGTCCTGACTTTC. Translated, it gives CAISEAGPGGSGANVLTF.

This chain joins TRBV15 and TRBJ1-2; 7 bases agree with TRBD1. CDR3 size: 15 residues. Unmatched junction bases numbered 6, after V lost 0 bases and J lost 5 bases. The germline V gene has CDR1 LNHNV and CDR2 YYDKDF (reference sequence). This CDR3 is CATSRDFVTGYGYTF. CDR3 DNA: TGTGCCACCAGCAGAGATTTCGTGACAGGGTATGGCTACACCTTC.

The rearrangement joins TRBV19 to TRBJ1-5; 10 bases are a match to TRBD1. Germline V lookup: CDR1 LNHDA, CDR2 SQIVND (reference sequence). J was trimmed by 6 bases and V by 5 bases; bases with no gene match: 10. This CDR3 is built from 16 residues. The CDR3 sequence: CASSAPGTGVGQPQHF. The CDR3 DNA is TGTGCCAGTAGTGCGCCCGGGACAGGGGTGGGTCAGCCCCAGCATTTT.

The chain recombines TRBV19 with TRBJ2-7; D may be TRBD1 (6 bases). The CDR3 is 16 amino acids. V gave up 5 bases and J gave up 0 bases, with 17 bases separating them. The germline V gene encodes CDR1 LNHDA and CDR2 SQIVND (reference sequence). This chain's CDR3 is CASSGRDRRTSYEQYV. Written as DNA, the CDR3 is TGTGCCAGTAGTGGTCGAGACAGGAGAACCTCCTACGAGCAGTACGTC.

The genes are TRBV18 and TRBJ2-7; 13 nucleotides agree with TRBD2. This CDR3 has 15 amino acids. The V gene's germline CDR1 is KGHSH and CDR2 LQKENI. The J segment lost 6 bases and the V segment lost 6 bases, leaving 8 bases of the junction unmatched. The CDR3 protein is CASSGLAGERGEQYF. The CDR3 region has the DNA TGTGCCAGCTCCGGACTAGCGGGAGAGAGAGGCGAGCAGTACTTC.

The chain combines TRBV10-2 with TRBJ1-5; D uncertain. The CDR3 has 14 residues. V was shortened by 3 bases and J by 10 bases, with 16 bases between the two germline ends. CDR1 and CDR2 from the germline V gene are WSHSY and SAAADI. The CDR3 nucleotides read TGCGCCAGCAGTGATGGGAGAGGGAACCAACCCCAGCATTTT. The encoded protein is CASSDGRGNQPQHF.

This chain links TRBV9 with TRBJ2-7; no clear D. The germline V and J ends were trimmed by 0 bases and 2 bases, with 9 bases remaining between them. This CDR3 region has 14 residues. Looked up from germline, CDR1 is SGDLS and CDR2 is YYNGEE. The CDR3 loop reads CASSVESGPYEQYF. CDR3 in DNA: TGTGCCAGCAGCGTAGAATCTGGCCCCTACGAGCAGTACTTC.

CDR3 in DNA: TGTGCCAGCAGCCCGACAGGGGTGGGCAATCAGCCCCAGCATTTT. This sequence encodes CASSPTGVGNQPQHF. The chain carries TRBV6-6 and TRBJ1-5; 8 bases fit TRBD1. CDR3 size: 15 residues. CDR1 and CDR2 from the germline V gene are MNHNY and SVGAGI (reference sequence). Trimming took 6 bases from V and 2 from J; bases not matched to a gene: 6.

This sequence joins TRBV11-3 and TRBJ2-3; 11 positions match TRBD1. V lost 5 bases to trimming and J lost 6 bases; unmatched junction nucleotides: 4. The CDR3 is 14 amino acids. The germline V gene encodes CDR1 SGHNT and CDR2 YENEEA. The CDR3 sequence is CASSPRTGGDTQYF. The DNA for the CDR3 is TGTGCCAGCAGCCCACGGACAGGGGGCGATACGCAGTATTTT.

The chain employs TRBV9 and TRBJ2-3, with a tentative D call TRBD1 (6 bases). Germline values: CDR1 SGDLS, CDR2 YYNGEE. Between the trimmed V and J ends, which lost 0 bases and 6 bases, there was a span of 20 bases. This CDR3 spans 17 amino acids. The CDR3 reads CASSVDLVGAWEDTQYF. The DNA for the CDR3 is TGTGCCAGCAGCGTAGATTTAGTGGGGGCTTGGGAGGATACGCAGTATTTT.

The chain is built from TRBV6-6 and TRBJ2-1; D is possibly TRBD1 (6 bases). CDR1 MNHNY and CDR2 SVGAGI come from the germline V gene (reference sequence). The CDR3 length is 14 residues. Trimming removed 6 bases from V and 2 bases from J, with 11 bases in between. CDR3 sequence: CASSPTGTYNEQFF. As DNA, the CDR3 is TGTGCCAGCAGCCCCACAGGGACCTACAATGAGCAGTTCTTC.

This clone has just a few counts. CDR3 DNA sequence: TGTGCCAGCAGTCCTAAATACGAGCAGTACGTC. Its protein product is CASSPKYEQYV. The rearrangement joins TRBV2 to TRBJ2-7; D unclear. Per the germline V gene, CDR1 is SNHLY and CDR2 is FYNNEI. The V end was cut by 5 bases, the J end by 4 bases, with 6 bases between. CDR3 length equals 11 residues.

This clone was seen a handful of times. This chain joins TRBV7-9 and TRBJ2-6; no clear D. V lost 2 bases and J 2 bases, leaving 7 bases between the germline ends. The V gene's germline CDR1 is SEHNR and CDR2 FQNEAQ (reference sequence). This CDR3 contains 15 residues. CDR3 nucleotide sequence: TGTGCCAGCAGCTTAAGCAGGACTGGGGCCAACGTCCTGACTTTC. Amino acids: CASSLSRTGANVLTF.

Remarks on this clone: This specimen includes other DNA sequences encoding the same CDR3. The chain joins TRBV11-3 to TRBJ2-5; TRBD2 matches 7 bases. Trimming removed 6 bases from V and 3 bases from J; junction bases left unmatched: 10. This CDR3 is 15 amino acids long. The germline V gene encodes CDR1 SGHNT and CDR2 YENEEA. The CDR3 DNA sequence: TGTGCCAGCAGTTCCCCCCGCCTAGCGGAAGAGACCCAGTACTTC. This translates into CASSSPRLAEETQYF.

This clone was seen only a few times. The chain recombines TRBV10-3 with TRBJ1-1; TRBD1 aligns across 12 bases. V was pared by 8 bases and J by 4 bases, with 5 bases of the junction left unmatched. The CDR3 extends over 14 amino acids. Germline loops: CDR1 ENHRY, CDR2 SYGVKD. CDR3 bases: TGTGCCATCTGGGGACAGGGGGCGTTCACTGAAGCTTTCTTT. This encodes CAIWGQGAFTEAFF.

In its sample, this clone was seen a few times. This sequence joins TRBV19 and TRBJ2-2; 9 bases map to TRBD1. Germline CDR1 and CDR2: LNHDA and SQIVND (reference sequence). V lost 4 bases to trimming and J lost 6 bases; unmatched junction nucleotides: 9. CDR3 size: 16 residues. The CDR3, as DNA: TGTGCCAGTAGTACCTCGGGACAGGGTCGCGCCGGGGAGCTGTTTTTT. It encodes CASSTSGQGRAGELFF.

The chain has TRBV6-1 and TRBJ2-5; D perhaps matches TRBD1 (6 bases). Germline V gene data show CDR1 as MNHNS and CDR2 as SASEGT. The CDR3 spans 13 residues. Trimming removed 5 bases at V and 5 bases at J, with 12 bases between. This chain's CDR3 is CASSPTGTETQYF. CDR3 sequence (DNA): TGTGCCAGCAGTCCAACAGGGACCGAGACCCAGTACTTC.

The rearrangement joins TRBV7-2 to TRBJ2-7; 8 nucleotides line up with TRBD2. The junction had 5 bases not matched to a gene; V was cut back by 1 base and J by 0 bases. Germline V gene data show CDR1 as SGHTA and CDR2 as FQGNSA. The CDR3 spans 16 residues. The CDR3 DNA reads as TGTGCCAGCAGCTTAGAGGGCGGGAGGAGCTCCTACGAGCAGTACTTC. As protein: CASSLEGGRSSYEQYF. The whole variable domain, remainder taken from reference TRBV7-2 and TRBJ2-7, is GAGVSQSPSNKVTEKGKDVELRCDPISGHTALYWYRQSLGQGLEFLIYFQGNSAPDKSGLPSDRFSAERTGGSVSTLTIQRTQQEDSAVYLCASSLEGGRSSYEQYFGPGTRLTVT.

The chain is built from TRBV7-2 and TRBJ1-5, with 10 bases matching TRBD1. The length of the CDR3 is 15 residues. Trimming cost V 5 bases and J 4 bases; bases outside gene matches: 5. Germline CDR1 reads SGHTA; CDR2 reads FQGNSA. CDR3 DNA sequence: TGTGCCAGCAGCCACACGGGACAGGGGAATCAGCCCCAGCATTTT. It encodes CASSHTGQGNQPQHF.

The sample holds one count of this clone. The J gene is TRBJ2-1, the V gene TRBV2; no clear D gene. The V gene lost 6 bases and the J gene lost 6 bases, with 6 bases spanning the gap. Germline CDR1 and CDR2: SNHLY and FYNNEI. The CDR3 is 11 residues long. CDR3 amino acids: CASRIGNEQFF. CDR3 coding DNA: TGTGCCAGCAGGATTGGCAATGAGCAGTTCTTC.

This clone was seen a single time. One end of the junction fails to match germline, which may point to a read error. The V call is TRBV5-4, the J call TRBJ2-5; the D gene is possibly TRBD2 (6 bases). CDR3 length: 15 amino acids. The germline V gene has CDR1 SGHNT and CDR2 YYREEE (reference sequence). CDR3 sequence reads: CASSQGLARGETQYF. CDR3 sequence (DNA): TGCGCCAGCAGCCAAGGGCTAGCGAGAGGAGAGACCCAGTACTTC.

This clone was picked up one time. This rearrangement joins TRBV7-9 to TRBJ2-5; D is undetermined. V was clipped by 2 bases and J by 5 bases, with 9 bases between them. The germline V gene encodes CDR1 SEHNR and CDR2 FQNEAQ (reference sequence). The length of the CDR3 is 13 residues. In nucleotides, the CDR3 is TGTGCCAGCAGCTTATTTCCCGGCGAGACCCAGTACTTC. The encoded protein is CASSLFPGETQYF.